This TCR beta chain was captured by sequencing in a study of OX40 agonist ivuxolimab in advanced cancers. Study background: Six ivuxolimab dose levels, 0.01 to 10 mg/kg, were given intravenously every 2 weeks. Three patients had partial responses: one hepatocellular carcinoma, two cutaneous melanoma.

This clone is termed medium-sized. Germline V gene sequence: CDR1 MNHEY, CDR2 SMNVEV (reference sequence). The germline V and J ends were trimmed by 9 bases and 4 bases, with 16 bases remaining between them. This CDR3 region has 14 residues. Data came from immunoSEQ multiplex PCR; TCRdb stores just in-frame clones and leaves some out. The sample shows about 5,100 clones, less than 70% of them seen only once. The source material was CD4+ or CD8+ T cells sorted from blood, sampled in a trial of the OX40 agonist ivuxolimab. The receptor's source is an adult with an advanced solid tumor such as melanoma, head and neck, liver or kidney cancer. The chain uses TRBV27 and TRBJ2-1; D possibly corresponds to TRBD2 (6 bases). The CDR3, as DNA: TGTGCCAGTCAAGACGGGACTGCGTACAATGAGCAGTTCTTC. It translates to CASQDGTAYNEQFF.